The 21 T cell receptor beta chains reported below all come from one sample, sequenced in a study of T cell responses to AZD1222 COVID-19 vaccine. Sequencing used immunoSEQ multiplex PCR; TCRdb keeps in-frame clones, though not all of them. The sample records tens of thousands of clones, 90% being singletons. The input for sequencing was peripheral blood, taken on day 0 of AZD1222 vaccination. The receptors were gathered from an adult in good health.

This clone was observed a single time. The rearrangement links TRBV7-9 to TRBJ1-2, with D possibly matching TRBD1 (5 bases). The CDR3 contains 14 residues. Germline-derived CDR1 and CDR2 are SEHNR and FQNEAQ (reference sequence). The V end was cut by 2 bases, the J end by 4 bases, with 11 bases between. The CDR3 protein is CASSLLGALYGYTF. For the CDR3, the DNA is TGTGCCAGCAGCTTATTAGGGGCCCTCTATGGCTACACCTTC.

The chain links TRBV5-4 to TRBJ2-7; 7 bases are a match to TRBD1. Looked up from germline, CDR1 is SGHNT and CDR2 is YYREEE (reference sequence). The CDR3 is 13 amino acids. V was clipped by 4 bases and J by 2 bases; unmatched bases: 3. The DNA for the CDR3 is TGTGCCAGCAGCCAGGGGGTCGCCTACGAGCAGTACTTC. Translated, it gives CASSQGVAYEQYF.

This sequence joins TRBV13 and TRBJ2-7; 7 bases agree with TRBD1. Unmatched junction bases numbered 6, after V lost 5 bases and J lost 2 bases. The CDR3 spans 14 residues. Germline values: CDR1 PRHDT, CDR2 FYEKMQ (reference sequence). CDR3 DNA sequence: TGTGCCAGCAGCCTTCCGGGACAGACCTACGAGCAGTACTTC. Amino acid sequence: CASSLPGQTYEQYF.

The DNA for the CDR3 is TGTGCCAGTAGTATCTATCAGGGAGTTGAAAAACTGTTTTTT. Residues: CASSIYQGVEKLFF. The chain is built from TRBV19 and TRBJ1-4, with a tentative D call TRBD1 (5 bases). V lost 3 bases, J lost 7 bases, and 12 bases lay in between. Germline CDR1 and CDR2: LNHDA and SQIVND (reference sequence). The CDR3 has 14 residues.

This chain connects TRBV6-5 to TRBJ2-3; possible D gene TRBD1, 5 bases. The CDR3 contains 15 residues. Germline assignment: CDR1 MNHEY and CDR2 SVGAGI. V was clipped by 7 bases and J by 2 bases, with 16 bases between them. The CDR3 region is CASTRWQGATDTQYF. The CDR3 coding sequence is TGTGCCAGCACTAGGTGGCAGGGTGCCACAGATACGCAGTATTTT.

The chain links TRBV24-1 to TRBJ2-3, with D possibly being TRBD2 (5 bases). Trimming left V 4 bases short and J 5 bases short, with 15 bases between. The CDR3 covers 15 residues. The germline gives CDR1 KGHDR, CDR2 SFDVKD. This CDR3 reads CATSESGRGGDTQYF. CDR3 nucleotides: TGTGCCACCAGTGAAAGCGGAAGAGGTGGAGATACGCAGTATTTT.

The chain recombines TRBV3-1 (or the pseudogene TRBV3-2) with TRBJ2-3; D uncertain. The CDR3 has 13 residues. Germline-derived CDR1 and CDR2 are LGHDT and YNNKEL (reference sequence). Between the trimmed V and J ends, which lost 8 bases and 2 bases, there was a span of 11 bases. CDR3 loop: CASSLEFTDTQYF. The CDR3 nucleotides read TGTGCCAGCTCCCTGGAGTTCACAGATACGCAGTATTTT.

The genes are TRBV5-1 and TRBJ1-1; D uncertain. This CDR3 comprises 15 residues. In germline, CDR1 is SGHRS, CDR2 YFSETQ. V was clipped by 2 bases and J by 4 bases, with 15 bases between them. CDR3 residues: CASSFAGPQVTEAFF. The CDR3 DNA reads TGCGCCAGCAGCTTCGCCGGCCCACAAGTCACTGAAGCTTTCTTT.

As DNA, the CDR3 is TGTGCCAGCAGCACCCGGACAGAAACCATCTCTGGGGCCAACGTCCTGACTTTC. Translated, it gives CASSTRTETISGANVLTF. This sequence joins TRBV11-3 and TRBJ2-6, with a possible D match to TRBD1 (6 bases). The CDR3 consists of 18 residues. Per the germline V gene, CDR1 is SGHNT and CDR2 is YENEEA. The V and J ends lost 5 bases and 0 bases respectively, with 17 bases between them.

This clone was observed a single time. This sequence joins TRBV15 and TRBJ2-3; TRBD1 matches 8 bases. The CDR3 totals 14 residues. Germline V gene lookup returns CDR1 LNHNV and CDR2 YYDKDF (reference sequence). J gave up 4 bases and V 2 bases, and 2 bases lay outside the gene matches. The CDR3 DNA sequence: TGTGCCACCAGCAGACAACAGGGGGCAGATACGCAGTATTTT. Its translation is CATSRQQGADTQYF.

This chain connects TRBV19 to TRBJ1-5, with 8 positions matching TRBD1. Germline V gene sequence: CDR1 LNHDA, CDR2 SQIVND (reference sequence). The CDR3 loop spans 19 amino acids. Germline trimming cut 8 bases from V and 1 base from J; bases unmatched to any gene: 19. In DNA form, the CDR3 reads TGTGCCAGTCCAACCTGTCCCAGGACAGGGCCAAAGAGCAATCAGCCCCAGCATTTT. Translated, it gives CASPTCPRTGPKSNQPQHF.

The chain links TRBV5-4 to TRBJ1-1; 8 positions match TRBD1. The CDR3 loop spans 16 amino acids. The ends lost 2 bases at V and 4 bases at J; junction bases unmatched: 10. CDR1 is SGHNT, CDR2 YYREEE, per germline (reference sequence). CDR3 protein: CASSFAKDRAGTEAFF. CDR3 DNA: TGTGCCAGCAGCTTCGCTAAGGACAGGGCGGGCACTGAAGCTTTCTTT.

The V call is TRBV9, the J call TRBJ2-2, with 16 bases matching TRBD2. The CDR3 is 17 amino acids. The trim removed 4 bases at V and 10 bases at J, leaving 10 bases unmatched. CDR1 and CDR2 from the germline V gene are SGDLS and YYNGEE. The DNA for the CDR3 is TGTGCCAGCAGCCCCCAACCGGGACTAGCGGGGGGGGCGGAGCTGTTTTTT. This sequence encodes CASSPQPGLAGGAELFF.

The gene calls are TRBV24-1 and TRBJ2-2; D call uncertain. Germline lookup yields CDR1 KGHDR and CDR2 SFDVKD. Trimming stripped 5 bases from V and 3 bases from J, with 9 bases between. The CDR3 runs 14 residues. The CDR3 DNA sequence: TGTGCCACCAGTGTAGGCAGAGACACCGGGGAGCTGTTTTTT. Translation gives CATSVGRDTGELFF.

The chain carries TRBV5-4 and TRBJ2-1, with 9 bases lining up with TRBD1. The germline CDR1 and CDR2 sequences are SGHNT and YYREEE (reference sequence). The CDR3 is made up of 15 amino acids. The trim removed 2 bases at V and 8 bases at J, leaving 8 bases unmatched. Written as DNA, the CDR3 is TGTGCCAGCAGCTTAACTCCGGACAGGGGCCATGAGCAGTTCTTC. It specifies CASSLTPDRGHEQFF.

The V call is TRBV29-1, the J call TRBJ2-1; 8 bases match TRBD2. CDR1 SQVTM and CDR2 ANQGSEA come from the germline V gene. V gave up 6 bases and J gave up 6 bases; unmatched junction bases: 7. The CDR3 consists of 13 residues. CDR3 sequence reads: CSVGREARNEQFF. CDR3 sequence (DNA): TGCAGCGTGGGGCGGGAGGCCCGCAATGAGCAGTTCTTC.

CDR3 amino acids: CASSVVPNTGELFF. CDR3 coding DNA: TGTGCCAGCAGCGTCGTCCCCAACACCGGGGAGCTGTTTTTT. This chain connects TRBV9 to TRBJ2-2; no definite D call. Trimming shortened V by 2 bases and J by 2 bases, and 7 bases separated the two germline ends. The germline gives CDR1 SGDLS, CDR2 YYNGEE. The length of the CDR3 is 14 residues.

This rearrangement joins TRBV2 to TRBJ2-7; weak D call: TRBD2 (5 bases). The V end lost 6 bases, the J end lost 2 bases, and 14 bases lay between the germline ends. The CDR3 is 14 amino acids. CDR1 is SNHLY, CDR2 FYNNEI, per germline. CDR3 region: CASRGSLLAYEQYF. The DNA for the CDR3 is TGTGCCAGCAGGGGATCCCTACTAGCCTACGAGCAGTACTTC.

The genes are TRBV25-1 and TRBJ1-1, with D possibly matching TRBD1 (6 bases). In germline, CDR1 is MGHDK, CDR2 SYGVNS. The CDR3 sequence is 12 residues long. V gave up 2 bases and J gave up 8 bases, with 9 bases separating them. Here the CDR3 reads CASSEGRGEAFF. The DNA for the CDR3 is TGTGCCAGCAGTGAAGGTAGGGGGGAAGCTTTCTTT.

The chain joins TRBV11-3 to TRBJ2-3; D perhaps matches TRBD2 (6 bases). The CDR3 is made up of 16 amino acids. The germline gives CDR1 SGHNT, CDR2 YENEEA. Trimming shortened V by 0 bases and J by 0 bases, and 10 bases separated the two germline ends. CDR3 nucleotide sequence: TGTGCCAGCAGCTTAGATCCCGGGACTAGCACAGATACGCAGTATTTT. As protein: CASSLDPGTSTDTQYF.

This chain uses TRBV2 with TRBJ1-3; D uncertain. Trimming took 2 bases from V and 0 from J, leaving 5 bases between them. This CDR3 spans 14 amino acids. CDR1 and CDR2 (germline): SNHLY, FYNNEI. The CDR3 sequence is CASSEIRSGNTIYF. The CDR3 nucleotides are TGTGCCAGCAGTGAAATACGCTCTGGAAACACCATATATTTT.